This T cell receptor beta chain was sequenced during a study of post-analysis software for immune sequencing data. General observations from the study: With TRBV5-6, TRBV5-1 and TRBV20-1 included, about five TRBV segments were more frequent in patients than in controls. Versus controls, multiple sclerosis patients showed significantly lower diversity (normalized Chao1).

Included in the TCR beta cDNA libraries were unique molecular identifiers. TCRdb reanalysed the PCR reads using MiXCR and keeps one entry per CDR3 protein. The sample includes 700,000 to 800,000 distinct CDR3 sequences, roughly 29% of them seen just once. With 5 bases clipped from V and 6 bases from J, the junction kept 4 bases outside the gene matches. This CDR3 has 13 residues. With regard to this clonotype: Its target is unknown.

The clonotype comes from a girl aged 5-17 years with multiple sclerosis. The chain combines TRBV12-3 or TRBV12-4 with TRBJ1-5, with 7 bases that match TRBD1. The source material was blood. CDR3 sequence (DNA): TGTGCCAGCAGTAAACAGGGGTTTCAGCCCCAGCATTTT. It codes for CASSKQGFQPQHF.